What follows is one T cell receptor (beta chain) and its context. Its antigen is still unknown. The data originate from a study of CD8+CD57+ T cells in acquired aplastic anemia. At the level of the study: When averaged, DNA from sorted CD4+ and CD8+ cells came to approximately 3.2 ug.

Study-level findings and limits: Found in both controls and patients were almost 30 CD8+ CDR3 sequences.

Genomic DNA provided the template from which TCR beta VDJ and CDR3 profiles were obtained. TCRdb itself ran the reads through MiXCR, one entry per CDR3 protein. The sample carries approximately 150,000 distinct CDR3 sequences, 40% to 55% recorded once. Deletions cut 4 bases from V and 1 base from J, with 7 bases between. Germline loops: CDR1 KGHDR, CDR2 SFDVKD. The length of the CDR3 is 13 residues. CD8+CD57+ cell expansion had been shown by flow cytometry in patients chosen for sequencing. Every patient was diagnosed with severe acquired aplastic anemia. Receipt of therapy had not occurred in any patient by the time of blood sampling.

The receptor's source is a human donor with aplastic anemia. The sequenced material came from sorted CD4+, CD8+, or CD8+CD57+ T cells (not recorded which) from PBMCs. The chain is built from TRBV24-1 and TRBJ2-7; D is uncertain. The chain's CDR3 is CATSEVGSYEQYF. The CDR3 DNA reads TGTGCCACCAGTGAGGTCGGGTCCTACGAGCAGTACTTC.